A single sample is the source of the 12 T cell receptor beta chains below, sequenced in a study of T-cell reconstitution after alpha-beta-depleted transplantation in children. Molecular barcoding with unique molecular identifiers was used for the TCRbeta library. MiXCR, applied by TCRdb to the PCR reads, yields one record per CDR3 protein. Among around 800,000 distinct CDR3 sequences listed, under 20% were seen once. The source material was PBMCs, mostly from graft donor cells, sampled 360 days after TCRalphabeta/CD19-depleted stem cell transplant. The receptor source for this set is a male patient younger than 18 who had a stem cell transplant for acute lymphoblastic leukemia, so the T cells may come from the graft donor.

This clonotype appeared a few times. CDR3 in amino acids: CASSLERASGRFWGSDTQYF. The CDR3 DNA is TGTGCCAGCAGCTTGGAACGTGCTAGCGGGAGGTTCTGGGGGTCAGATACGCAGTATTTT. This chain joins TRBV5-6 and TRBJ2-3; 11 bases align to TRBD2. Losses at the gene ends were 0 bases for V and 4 bases for J; bases not matched to a gene: 16. There are 20 residues in the CDR3. Looked up from germline, CDR1 is SGHDT and CDR2 is YYEEEE.

The genes are TRBV27 and TRBJ2-3, with a weak D call TRBD2 (5 bases). Germline V gene sequence: CDR1 MNHEY, CDR2 SMNVEV (reference sequence). This CDR3 has 15 amino acids. Trimming left V 4 bases short and J 4 bases short, with 15 bases between. The CDR3 DNA sequence: TGTGCCAGCAGTTCTCTCTCGGGGATGGCAGATACGCAGTATTTT. Translating gives CASSSLSGMADTQYF.

The V and J genes are TRBV5-6 and TRBJ2-1; D is undetermined. V lost 2 bases and J 0 bases, leaving 12 bases between the germline ends. Germline CDR1 and CDR2: SGHDT and YYEEEE. The CDR3 is made up of 16 amino acids. This chain's CDR3 is CASSFWAVSSYNEQFF. The DNA for the CDR3 is TGTGCCAGCAGCTTTTGGGCGGTAAGCTCCTACAATGAGCAGTTCTTC.

In this sample, this clonotype turned up once. This chain links TRBV11-2 with TRBJ1-1; D is perhaps TRBD1 (5 bases). The CDR3 consists of 15 residues. In germline, CDR1 is SGHAT, CDR2 FQNNGV. The V end lost 1 base, the J end lost 5 bases, and 14 bases lay between the germline ends. In DNA, the CDR3 is TGTGCCAGCAGCTTAGTTGACAGCATACCGACTGAAGCTTTCTTT. It translates to CASSLVDSIPTEAFF.

Only a few counts were recorded for this clonotype. The chain couples TRBV5-1 to TRBJ2-7, with a weak D call TRBD2 (6 bases). The CDR3 is 13 amino acids. Germline loops: CDR1 SGHRS, CDR2 YFSETQ. Trimming shortened V by 5 bases and J by 3 bases, and 12 bases separated the two germline ends. CDR3 sequence (DNA): TGCGCCAGCAGGGGGCAGGGAGGCTACGAGCAGTACTTC. Protein: CASRGQGGYEQYF.

J is TRBJ1-1 and V is TRBV6-6, with no clear D. The germline V gene has CDR1 MNHNY and CDR2 SVGAGI (reference sequence). CDR3 length: 11 residues. The V end was cut by 5 bases, the J end by 11 bases, with 12 bases between. CDR3 nucleotides: TGTGCCAGCAGTGACGGGAGGGCGGCTTTCTTT. It codes for CASSDGRAAFF.

There are a few counts of this clonotype. The chain couples TRBV6-7 to TRBJ2-3; 11 bases match TRBD2. TRBV6-7 qualifies as an ORF whose function is uncertain. The CDR3 loop spans 19 amino acids. Trimming removed 4 bases from V and 4 bases from J; junction bases left unmatched: 16. CDR3 amino acids: CASSSETSGSMIAPDTQYF. The CDR3, as DNA: TGTGCCAGCAGTTCAGAAACTAGCGGGAGTATGATAGCCCCAGATACGCAGTATTTT.

This clonotype has a count of ten or more. The chain employs TRBV18 and TRBJ2-7; 11 bases map to TRBD2. The CDR3 contains 15 residues. CDR1 and CDR2 (germline): KGHSH, LQKENI. Germline trimming cut 8 bases from V and 2 bases from J; bases unmatched to any gene: 8. The CDR3 loop reads CASSPGTSGTYEQYF. CDR3 DNA: TGTGCCAGCAGTCCCGGGACTAGCGGAACCTACGAGCAGTACTTC. The full variable domain, completed using reference TRBV18 and TRBJ2-7, is NAGVMQNPRHLVRRRGQEARLRCSPMKGHSHVYWYRQLPEEGLKFMVYLQKENIIDESGMPKERFSAEFPKEGPSILRIQQVVRGDSAAYFCASSPGTSGTYEQYFGPGTRLTVT.

This clonotype was recorded a few times. The J gene is TRBJ1-2, the V gene TRBV29-1, with D uncertain. The CDR3 sequence is 13 residues long. Deletions cut 7 bases from V and 0 bases from J, with 12 bases between. Germline V CDR1 and CDR2: SQVTM, ANQGSEA. The CDR3 spells CSAQQKANYGYTF. The CDR3 DNA sequence: TGCAGCGCGCAACAGAAAGCTAACTATGGCTACACCTTC.

This clonotype was seen a few times. The rearrangement uses TRBV10-3 and TRBJ2-7; weak D call: TRBD2 (6 bases). Trimming pared 3 bases from V and 2 bases from J, leaving 23 bases between. This CDR3 is built from 18 residues. CDR1 and CDR2 from the germline V gene are ENHRY and SYGVKD. DNA for the CDR3: TGTGCCATCAGTGACCCGAACCGGCCTAGCGTACCTACCTACGAGCAGTACTTC. Translating it yields CAISDPNRPSVPTYEQYF.

The chain links TRBV20-1 to TRBJ2-3, with no clear D. Germline V gene lookup returns CDR1 DFQATT and CDR2 SNEGSKA (reference sequence). The ends were cut back, 3 bases at V and 4 bases at J, with 11 bases in the middle. The CDR3 covers 13 residues. CDR3 amino acids: CSARPSSADTQYF. Here the CDR3 DNA reads TGCAGTGCTAGGCCCAGTTCCGCAGATACGCAGTATTTT.

This clonotype was counted only a few times. The rearrangement uses TRBV5-6 and TRBJ2-7; D unresolved. CDR3 size: 14 residues. In germline, CDR1 is SGHDT, CDR2 YYEEEE. V was shortened by 1 base and J by 4 bases, with 12 bases between the two germline ends. The CDR3 loop is CASSLIATRYEQYF. The DNA for the CDR3 is TGTGCCAGCAGCTTGATTGCCACCCGATACGAGCAGTACTTC.